This TCR beta chain was recovered during a study of beta chain features in type 1 diabetes. Across the study: Patients and healthy donors were similar in age, gender and cell yields.

Reverse transcribing all isolated RNA meant expressed TCRB transcripts were sequenced. Deep immunoSEQ sequencing covered naive, central memory and regulatory T cell samples. Clones were sequenced by immunoSEQ multiplex PCR, and TCRdb holds only the in-frame ones, with some missing. The sample contains about 650,000 clones, under 15% of which appear only once. All of the sorted populations showed purity greater than 95%. Notes on the study in general: TCRB CDR3s were moderately but significantly shorter in Type 1 diabetes patients in all four CD4+ subsets. TCRB repertoires of naive, central memory and Treg cells appeared more similar among patients than among healthy donors.

Worth noting for this clone: Antigen unknown.

The sequence was obtained from a man between 25 and 39 years old with type 1 diabetes. Material for sequencing was naive CD4+ T cells from blood.

In nucleotides, the CDR3 is TGTGCCAGCAGCTTAGGGGGTAGCTTTTACAATGAGCAGTTCTTC. Translated, it gives CASSLGGSFYNEQFF. V gene TRBV7-2 combines with J gene TRBJ2-1; D gene uncertain. The germline gives CDR1 SGHTA, CDR2 FQGNSA. CDR3 length: 15 residues. V was cut by 1 base and J by 4 bases, with 11 bases left in between.